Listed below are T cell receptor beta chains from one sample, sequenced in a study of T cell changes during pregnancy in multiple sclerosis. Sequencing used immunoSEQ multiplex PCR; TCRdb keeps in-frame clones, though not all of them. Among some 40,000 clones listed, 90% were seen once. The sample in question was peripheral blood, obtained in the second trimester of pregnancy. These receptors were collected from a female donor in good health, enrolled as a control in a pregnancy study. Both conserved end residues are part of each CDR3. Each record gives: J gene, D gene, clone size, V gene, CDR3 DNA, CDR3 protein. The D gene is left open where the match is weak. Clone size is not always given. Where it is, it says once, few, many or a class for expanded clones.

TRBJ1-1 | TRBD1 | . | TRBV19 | TGTGCCAGTAGCGCCCCCCGGGACAGGGGGGCCTCATCCACTGAAGCTTTCTTT | CASSAPRDRGASSTEAFF
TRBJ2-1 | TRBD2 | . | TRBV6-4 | TGTGCCAGCAGCCGAACTAGCGGGAGCCCCTACAATGAGCAGTTCTTC | CASSRTSGSPYNEQFF
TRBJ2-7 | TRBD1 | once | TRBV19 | TGTGCCAGTAGTATCCCCCCGGGACAGGGAATCAACGAGCAGTACTTC | CASSIPPGQGINEQYF
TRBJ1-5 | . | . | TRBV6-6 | TGTGCCAGCAGCCGAACAGGGTCAAATCAGCCCCAGCATTTT | CASSRTGSNQPQHF
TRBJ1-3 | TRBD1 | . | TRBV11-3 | TGTGCCAGCAGCTTGGGACAGGGAGGAAACACCATATATTTT | CASSLGQGGNTIYF
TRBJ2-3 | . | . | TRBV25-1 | TGTGCCAGCAGTGAATGGGGGACTGTCACAGATACGCAGTATTTT | CASSEWGTVTDTQYF
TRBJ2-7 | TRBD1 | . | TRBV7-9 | TGTGCCAGCAGCTTAGTCGGGACAGGCCCCCTCGAGCAGTACTTC | CASSLVGTGPLEQYF
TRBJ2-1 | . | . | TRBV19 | TGTGCCAGTAGTATTTATAGGGAGAGTTACAATGAGCAGTTCTTC | CASSIYRESYNEQFF
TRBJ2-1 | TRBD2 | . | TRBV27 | TGTGCCAGCAGTTTAGGGGTCGGGGGGTACAATGAGCAGTTCTTC | CASSLGVGGYNEQFF
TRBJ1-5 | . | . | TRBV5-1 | TGCGCCAGCAGCTTGACGGGTGATCAGCCCCAGCATTTT | CASSLTGDQPQHF
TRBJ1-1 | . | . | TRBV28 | TGTGCCAGCAGCGGGGGGGACACTGAAGCTTTCTTT | CASSGGDTEAFF
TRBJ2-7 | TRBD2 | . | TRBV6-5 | TGTGCCAGCAGTCGGCGGGAGATCTACGAGCAGTACTTC | CASSRREIYEQYF
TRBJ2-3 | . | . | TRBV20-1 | TGCAGTGCTACACTTACAGATACGCAGTATTTT | CSATLTDTQYF
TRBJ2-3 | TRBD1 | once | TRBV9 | TGTGCCAGCAGCGTATCTGGGACAGTCCTCACAGATACGCAGTATTTT | CASSVSGTVLTDTQYF
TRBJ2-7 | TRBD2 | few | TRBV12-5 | TGTGCTAGTGGTCCCCGTCTAGCGGGAGTTGAGCAGTACTTC | CASGPRLAGVEQYF
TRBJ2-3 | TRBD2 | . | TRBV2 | TGTGCCAGCTCTAGCGGGTACACAGATACGCAGTATTTT | CASSSGYTDTQYF
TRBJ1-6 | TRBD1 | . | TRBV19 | TGTGCCAGTAGCGAAACAGGGGAAGGCTCCCTCCACTTT | CASSETGEGSLHF
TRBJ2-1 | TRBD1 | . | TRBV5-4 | TGTGCCAGCAGCTCTGCTGCCCTGACAGGGGGCTTTAACAATGAGCAGTTCTTC | CASSSAALTGGFNNEQFF
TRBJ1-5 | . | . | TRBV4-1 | TGCGCCAGCAGCCAAGATCGGGACATCCCCAATCAGCCCCAGCATTTT | CASSQDRDIPNQPQHF
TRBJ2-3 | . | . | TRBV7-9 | TGTGCCAGCAGCCCGAGTAGCGGAGCTACAGATACGCAGTATTTT | CASSPSSGATDTQYF
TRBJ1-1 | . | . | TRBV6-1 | TGTGCCAGCAGGTCGGGCACTGAAGCTTTCTTT | CASRSGTEAFF
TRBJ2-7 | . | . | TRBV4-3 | TGCGCCAGCAGCCAAGAGGGCAGAGCCTACGCTGAGCAGTACTTC | CASSQEGRAYAEQYF
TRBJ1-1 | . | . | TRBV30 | TGTGCCTGGAGTGTGGGGGCCAGGGAGGGGGGCATGAACACTGAAGCTTTCTTT | CAWSVGAREGGMNTEAFF
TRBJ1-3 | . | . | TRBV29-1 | TGCAGCGTTGAATTACTGTCTGGAAACACCATATATTTT | CSVELLSGNTIYF
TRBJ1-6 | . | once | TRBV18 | TGTGCCAGCTCACCGGACACAAATAATTCACCCCTCCACTTT | CASSPDTNNSPLHF
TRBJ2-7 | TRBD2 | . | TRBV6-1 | TGTGCCAGCAGTGAATTAAAGGTAGCGGGGGCCCCTAGGGAGCAGTACTTC | CASSELKVAGAPREQYF
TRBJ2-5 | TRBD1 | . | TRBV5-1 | TGCGCCAGCAGCGGGACAGCCCAAGAGACCCAGTACTTC | CASSGTAQETQYF
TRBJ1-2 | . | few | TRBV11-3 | TGTGCCAGCAGCTTAGATTATGAGAAGGGCTACACCTTC | CASSLDYEKGYTF
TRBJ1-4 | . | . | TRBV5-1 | TGCGCCAGCAGCTTGGGACAGTCTAATGAAAAACTGTTTTTT | CASSLGQSNEKLFF
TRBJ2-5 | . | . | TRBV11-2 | TGTGCCAGCAGCTTGGACTTTCAAGAGACCCAGTACTTC | CASSLDFQETQYF
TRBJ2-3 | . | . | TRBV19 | TGTGCCAGTTCCCGGCGGTCAGATACGCAGTATTTT | CASSRRSDTQYF
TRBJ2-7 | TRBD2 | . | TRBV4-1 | TGCGCCAGCAGCCAAGTTGACTTGGGACTAGCGGGAGATCGGGAGCAGTACTTC | CASSQVDLGLAGDREQYF
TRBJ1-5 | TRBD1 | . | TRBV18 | TGTGCCAGCTCATCCCGGGACAGGACGAATCAGCCCCAGCATTTT | CASSSRDRTNQPQHF